This TCR beta chain appears in the sequencing data of a study of T cell responses to AZD1222 COVID-19 vaccine (dated by TCRdb to the early 2020s). Turning to the overall study: TCR sequencing covered about 230 trial participants: 207 given two doses of AZD1222 and approximately 25 given two doses of MenACWY control vaccine. Enrollment into the trials was organized by age into subgroups of 18-55, 56-69 and 70-plus years, and those subgroups contained approximately 160, 26 and 62 TCR-sequenced participants, respectively.

The CDR3 regions of human TCRbeta chains were analyzed by immunosequencing. Per the authors' processing: Repertoire TCRs were matched against a reference library of SARS-CoV-2-specific TCRs generated with the MIRA antigen-specificity platform. Breadth was defined as the fraction of unique TCRs that were SARS-CoV-2-associated, and depth was defined as the fraction of total T cells that were SARS-CoV-2-associated. Using the MIRA data, each spike-specific TCR was assigned both to the spike region to which the TCR was reactive and to a CD4 or CD8 class. Log10-transformed breadth and depth values were compared by one-way ANOVA with Sidak's multiple comparisons tests. TCRdb holds this immuneACCESS table with in-frame rearrangements only. Some clones are missing; in checked studies, unresolved V genes explain under half, and the rest has no known cause. That table is the source of V, J and clone size, and D and trimming were worked out from the DNA. The sample includes about 110,000 clones, with about 89% observed a single time. Jointly, the top ten make up around 4.6% of the sample.

Overall study outcomes, separate from this receptor: Reportedly, almost half of the unique spike-specific TCRs recognized epitopes lying outside the regions that are mutated in the B.1.351 and B.1.1.7 variants. Most participants were white British and females outnumbered males, and the authors suggested that clonal diversity may have been underestimated. No day 14 peak-response samples were available, so repertoires were characterized only after the peak T cell response. After two AZD1222 doses, spike-specific TCR breadth and depth were significantly higher than at day 0 and than in MenACWY recipients. In the small 56-69-year group, the increase in depth fell short of significance, most likely because of low power. The whole spike protein was spanned by vaccine-associated CD4 TCRs, and dominant responses were seen in regions 160-218 and 743-854. Conclusions about previously exposed vaccinees were limited because only a handful of AZD1222 recipients were SARS-CoV-2 seropositive at baseline.

The time point tag for this specimen amounts to: about 28 days (+/-7) after the second vaccine dose. AZD1222 recipients whose second dose came at about 4 weeks and those whose second dose came at about 12 weeks were combined into one group, since spike-specific TCR depth and breadth did not differ between the two schedules. Vaccinee samples came from UK trials COV001 and COV002, including a single-blind randomized controlled phase 2/3 trial of AZD1222 (ChAdOx1 nCoV-19) in healthy adults. For TCRbeta chain sequencing, PBMC samples were collected from trial participants at day 0 and at day 28 after the second dose. On this clone itself: Its antigen has not been determined. One base away there is no much larger clone; base qualities are not given.

The CDR3, from cysteine to phenylalanine, totals 13 residues. CDR3 DNA is the only sequence kept; it has 39 bases, read in frame from the first base. Per the germline V gene (reference sequence), GTSNPN is the CDR1 and SVGIG is the CDR2. V loses 1 base of germline sequence and J loses 4 bases, and the interval between the two ends is 11 bases. Sample: peripheral blood, taken 28 days after the second AZD1222 dose. The V and J genes are TRBV30 and TRBJ2-7, with the D gene call left open. The sequence came from an adult who received the AZD1222 COVID-19 vaccine. The CDR3 here reads CAWSGPDPYEQYF. The DNA sequence is given as TGTGCCTGGAGTGGACCGGACCCTTACGAGCAGTACTTC.